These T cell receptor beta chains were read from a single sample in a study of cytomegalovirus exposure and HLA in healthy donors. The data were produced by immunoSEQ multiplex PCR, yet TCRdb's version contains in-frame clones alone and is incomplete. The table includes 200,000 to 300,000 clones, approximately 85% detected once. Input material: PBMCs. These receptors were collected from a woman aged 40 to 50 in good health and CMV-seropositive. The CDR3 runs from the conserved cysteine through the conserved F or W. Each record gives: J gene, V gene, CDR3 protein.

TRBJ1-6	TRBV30	CAWSVQVGNSPLHF
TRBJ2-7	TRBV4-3	CASSLEPTGREQYF
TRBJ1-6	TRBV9	CASGAGGSYNSPLHF
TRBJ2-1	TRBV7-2	CASSLGLVSNEQFF
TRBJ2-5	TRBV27	CASSLMHRPETQYF
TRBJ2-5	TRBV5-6	CASSLGPTGGKETQYF
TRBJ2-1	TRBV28	CASSFSPSGKDEQFF
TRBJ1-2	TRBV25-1	CASSVRTGAPYGYTF
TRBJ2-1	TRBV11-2	CASSYPAGGLREQFF
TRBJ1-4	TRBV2	CASSEEVGQGGAKLFF
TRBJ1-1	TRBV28	CASSSYYTEAFF
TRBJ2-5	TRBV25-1	CASALWGREETQYF
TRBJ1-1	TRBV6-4	CASRLQGNTEAFF
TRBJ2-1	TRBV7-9	CASSLGHQQFF
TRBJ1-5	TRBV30	CAWSVRGNQPQHF
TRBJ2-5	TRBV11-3	CASSRGETQYF
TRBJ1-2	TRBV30	CAWSRRGIGYGYTF
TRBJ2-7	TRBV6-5	CASTGPGQGSAEQYF
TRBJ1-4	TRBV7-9	CASSYRRGEKLFF
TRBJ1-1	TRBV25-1	CASSDRGNTEAFF
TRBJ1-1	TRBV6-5	CASKAQVNTEAFF
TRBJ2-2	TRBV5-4	CASSLAGGLGLFF
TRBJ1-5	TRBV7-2	CASSPGGFGDQPQHF
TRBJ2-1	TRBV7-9	CASSPSLLGNNEQFF
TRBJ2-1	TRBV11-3	CASSTGTSGSYNEQFF
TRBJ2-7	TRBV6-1	CALGRDRGLEQYF
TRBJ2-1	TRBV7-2	CASSPGTAYNEQFF
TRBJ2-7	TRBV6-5	CASSGDRVPYEQYF
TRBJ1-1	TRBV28	CASSSPGTRNTEAFF
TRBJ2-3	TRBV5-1	CASSLERYTDTQYF
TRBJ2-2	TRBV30	CAWTSSSGSLEGGELFF
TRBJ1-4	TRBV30	CAWSGALKGVNEKLFF
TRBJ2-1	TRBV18	CASSPPRDEQFF
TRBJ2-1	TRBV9	CASSVGVAGGNNEQFF
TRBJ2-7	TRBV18	CASSPQGQGPHEQYF
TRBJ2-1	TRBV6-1	CASSEVAGEQFF
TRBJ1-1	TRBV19	CASTGTEAFF
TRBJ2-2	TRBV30	CAWTNSGSKITGELFF
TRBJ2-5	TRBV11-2	CASSLEAYRETQYF
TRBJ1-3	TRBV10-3	CAISDIPGTGSSGNTIYF